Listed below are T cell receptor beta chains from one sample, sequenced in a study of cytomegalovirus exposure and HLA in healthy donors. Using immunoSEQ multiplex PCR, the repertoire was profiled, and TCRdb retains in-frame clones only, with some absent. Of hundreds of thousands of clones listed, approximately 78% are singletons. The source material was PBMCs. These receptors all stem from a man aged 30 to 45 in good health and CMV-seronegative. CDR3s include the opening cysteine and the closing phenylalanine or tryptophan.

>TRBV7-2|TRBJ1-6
CASSGLLGTRGSPLHF
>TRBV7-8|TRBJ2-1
CASSGSRARNNEQFF
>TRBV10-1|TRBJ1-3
CASSDRRRDRFSRTGNTIYF
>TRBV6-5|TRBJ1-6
CASSYSVTHNSPLHF
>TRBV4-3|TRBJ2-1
CASSQEGLAGGLYEQFF
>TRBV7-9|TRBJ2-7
CASSLAGQGGSYEQYF
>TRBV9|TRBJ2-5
CASSVDLAGEQETQYF
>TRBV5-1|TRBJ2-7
CASSSATGGDYEQYF
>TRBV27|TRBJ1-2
CASSPPAGNYGYTF
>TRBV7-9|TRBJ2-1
CASRVGGGYNEQFF
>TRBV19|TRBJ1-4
CASNRDSKNDNEKLFF
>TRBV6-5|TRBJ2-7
CASSQTLGGYEQYF
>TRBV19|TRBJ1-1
CVGRPGTRVLF
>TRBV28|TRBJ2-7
CASSPPISSYEQYF
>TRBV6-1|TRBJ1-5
CASRVTGVSNQPQHF
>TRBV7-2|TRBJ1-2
CASSLGVTEPYGYTF
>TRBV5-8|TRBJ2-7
CASSLVLEQYF
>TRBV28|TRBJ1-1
CASSQSLRTGAEAFF
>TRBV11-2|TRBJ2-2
CASSPRTVSTGELFF
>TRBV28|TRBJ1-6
CASILGGTGDSPLHF
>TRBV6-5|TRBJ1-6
CASSYNQGNSPLHF
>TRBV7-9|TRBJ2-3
CASSLTGSTDTQYF
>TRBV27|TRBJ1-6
CASSWGTANSPLHF
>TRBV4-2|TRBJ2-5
CASSQDQGGPIKTQYF
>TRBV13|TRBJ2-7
CASSFRTARYEQYF
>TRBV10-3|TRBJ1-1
CAISDPGQGNTEAFF
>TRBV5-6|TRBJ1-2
CASSYRDRTMGGGYTF
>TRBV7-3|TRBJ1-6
CASSLTQGGPLHF
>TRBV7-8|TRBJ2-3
CASSLSSGGPGRYF
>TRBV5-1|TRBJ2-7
CASSGGGPEQYF